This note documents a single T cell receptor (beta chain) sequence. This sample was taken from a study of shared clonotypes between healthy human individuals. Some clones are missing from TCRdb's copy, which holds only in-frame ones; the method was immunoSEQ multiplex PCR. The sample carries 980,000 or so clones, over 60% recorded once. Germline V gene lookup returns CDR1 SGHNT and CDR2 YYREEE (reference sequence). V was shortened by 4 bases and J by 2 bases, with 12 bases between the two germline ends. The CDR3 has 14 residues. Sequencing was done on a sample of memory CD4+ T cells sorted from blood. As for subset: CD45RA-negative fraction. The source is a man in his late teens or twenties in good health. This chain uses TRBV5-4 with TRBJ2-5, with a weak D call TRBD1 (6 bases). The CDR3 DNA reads TGTGCCAGCAGCCCACGGACAGCACAAGAGACCCAGTACTTC. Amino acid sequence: CASSPRTAQETQYF.